The T cell receptor beta chain under discussion was sequenced for a study of blood T cell repertoires in COVID-19. Across the study: Specimens from acute and convalescent COVID-19 originated in the United States, Italy and Spain. T cells, B-cell-depleted T cells, or PBMCs provided the cDNA or gDNA that served as material.

The length of the CDR3 is 13 residues. Germline V CDR1 and CDR2: KGHSH, LQKENI. V gave up 6 bases and J gave up 4 bases, with 12 bases separating them. In the study's own analysis: By means of reference gene primer amplification, nucleated cell counts were estimated. Clones were read by immunoSEQ multiplex PCR, and TCRdb kept only the in-frame ones, dropping some. That table supplies the V and J calls and clone size; D and trimming were determined from the DNA. The sample lists about 160,000 clones, approximately 85% occurring once. The chain uses TRBV18 and TRBJ1-1, with no clear D. Sequenced input: peripheral blood. The source of this sequence is a woman in her sixties with COVID-19, enrolled during active disease. The DNA of the CDR3 is TGTGCCAGCTCTAACCAGGAAGTCACTGAAGCTTTCTTT. Translating gives CASSNQEVTEAFF.